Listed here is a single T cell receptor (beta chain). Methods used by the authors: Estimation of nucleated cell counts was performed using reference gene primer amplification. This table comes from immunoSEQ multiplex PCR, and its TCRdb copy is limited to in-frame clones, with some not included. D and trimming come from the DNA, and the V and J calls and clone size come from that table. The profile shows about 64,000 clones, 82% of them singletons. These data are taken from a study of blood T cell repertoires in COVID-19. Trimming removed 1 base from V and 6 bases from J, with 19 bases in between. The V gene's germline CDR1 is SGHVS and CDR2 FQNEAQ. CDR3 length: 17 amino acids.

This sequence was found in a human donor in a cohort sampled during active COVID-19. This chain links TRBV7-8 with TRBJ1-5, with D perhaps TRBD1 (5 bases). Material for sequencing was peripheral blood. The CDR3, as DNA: TGTGCCAGCAGCTTAGGCAGGGCGCTTCCCAGAGGTCAGCCCCAGCATTTT. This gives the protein CASSLGRALPRGQPQHF. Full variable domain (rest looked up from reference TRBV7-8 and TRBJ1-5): GAGVSQSPRYKVAKRGQDVALRCDPISGHVSLFWYQQALGQGPEFLTYFQNEAQLDKSGLPSDRFFAERPEGSVSTLKIQRTQQEDSAVYLCASSLGRALPRGQPQHFGDGTRLSIL.